This entry features one TCR beta chain sequence. Its antigen remains unidentified. The CDR3 runs to 14 residues. CDR1 is SNHLY, CDR2 FYNNEI, per germline. Trimming cost V 6 bases and J 2 bases, with 13 bases left between them. This record belongs to a study of cytomegalovirus exposure and HLA in healthy donors. Findings and limits, study-wide: In a later analysis, a missense DCLRE1C variant was linked to TCR beta V- and J-gene trimming. Cytomegalovirus association was listed for 164 TCR beta chains. Common viral pathogens were later found to be apparently linked to several of the most significant clusters.

PCR amplification relied on 60 Vbeta primers (plus 13 Jbeta primers). Only in-frame clones appear in the TCRdb table, and some are missing; sequencing was by immunoSEQ multiplex PCR. The table has about 89,000 clones, around 85% seen once; the top ten hold 6.5% to 8.5%. The chain joins TRBV2 to TRBJ2-5, with D perhaps matching TRBD1 (6 bases). Sequencing input: PBMCs. The TCR sequence derives from a man aged 40-50 years in good health and CMV-seropositive. The CDR3 DNA follows: TGTGCCAGCAGCACCGGGACACCTCAAGAGACCCAGTACTTC. Protein product: CASSTGTPQETQYF.